This passage covers 24 T cell receptor beta chains from one sample sequenced in a study of graft-versus-host responses after intestinal transplantation. No antigen has been assigned to these receptors. TCRdb's table, derived via immunoSEQ multiplex PCR, lists solely in-frame clones and lacks some. Of about 50,000 clones in the sample, around 90% were seen once. Source: unstimulated CD4+ T cells sorted from spleen or lymph node cells, taken before transplant. Receptor source: a human donor who was the organ donor for an intestinal transplant.

The chain uses TRBV7-2 and TRBJ1-3, with 10 bases lining up with TRBD1. V shed 5 bases and J 7 bases; nucleotides not matched to a gene: 8. CDR3 length: 15 residues. Germline loops: CDR1 SGHTA, CDR2 FQGNSA. The CDR3: CASSPSSTGGNTIYF. CDR3 DNA sequence: TGTGCCAGCAGCCCGTCGTCGACAGGGGGCAACACCATATATTTT. The full variable domain, in which reference TRBV7-2 and TRBJ1-3 provide the parts outside the CDR3, is GAGVSQSPSNKVTEKGKDVELRCDPISGHTALYWYRQSLGQGLEFLIYFQGNSAPDKSGLPSDRFSAERTGGSVSTLTIQRTQQEDSAVYLCASSPSSTGGNTIYFGEGSWLTVV.

The chain uses TRBV28 and TRBJ2-3; TRBD1 matches at 9 bases. CDR3 size: 16 residues. V was clipped by 3 bases and J by 2 bases; unmatched bases: 6. Germline loops: CDR1 MDHEN, CDR2 SYDVKM. The DNA of the CDR3 is TGTGCCAGCAGTTTCTCCGGGACAGGGCACACAGATACGCAGTATTTT. Protein: CASSFSGTGHTDTQYF.

The genes are TRBV30 and TRBJ2-7; no clear D. The length of the CDR3 is 14 residues. Trimming cost V 2 bases and J 1 base, with 12 bases left between them. Germline values: CDR1 GTSNPN, CDR2 SVGIG (reference sequence). The CDR3: CAWSFRLRSYEQYF. CDR3 nucleotide sequence: TGTGCCTGGAGTTTCAGGTTAAGGTCCTACGAGCAGTACTTC. Full variable domain (outside the CDR3, taken from reference TRBV30 and TRBJ2-7): SQTIHQWPATLVQPVGSPLSLECTVEGTSNPNLYWYRQAAGRGLQLLFYSVGIGQISSEVPQNLSASRPQDRQFILSSKKLLLSDSGFYLCAWSFRLRSYEQYFGPGTRLTVT.

The rearrangement uses TRBV4-1 and TRBJ2-2, with D unclear. V shed 2 bases and J shed 3 bases, with 13 bases lying between them. Germline CDR1 MGHRA, CDR2 YSYEKL. The CDR3 loop spans 16 amino acids. CDR3: CASSQRYRADTGELFF. In nucleotides, the CDR3 is TGCGCCAGCAGCCAACGATATAGGGCAGACACCGGGGAGCTGTTTTTT.

This chain uses TRBV6-1 with TRBJ2-1, with D possibly matching TRBD2 (5 bases). V was cut by 5 bases and J by 9 bases, with 14 bases left in between. CDR1 MNHNS and CDR2 SASEGT come from the germline V gene. CDR3 length: 13 amino acids. Written as DNA, the CDR3 is TGTGCCAGCAGTCCCCTAGCCCCCGGTGAGCAGTTCTTC. Its translation: CASSPLAPGEQFF.

This clone was seen only once. The chain carries TRBV5-1 and TRBJ2-5; TRBD2 agrees at 7 bases. The junction had 7 bases not matched to a gene; V was cut back by 0 bases and J by 2 bases. Germline V lookup: CDR1 SGHRS, CDR2 YFSETQ. There are 16 residues in the CDR3. The CDR3 region has the DNA TGCGCCAGCAGCTTGGGGGCTAGCGGTTATCAAGAGACCCAGTACTTC. Its translation is CASSLGASGYQETQYF.

The chain is built from TRBV28 and TRBJ1-5; D ambiguous. The CDR3 is 16 amino acids. Between the trimmed V and J ends, which lost 4 bases and 2 bases, there was a span of 15 bases. Per germline, CDR1 MDHEN and CDR2 SYDVKM. CDR3 nucleotides: TGTGCCAGCAGTTCCCCAAGGCGTTGGGGCAATCAGCCCCAGCATTTT. The encoded protein is CASSSPRRWGNQPQHF. The complete variable domain, with remaining parts taken from reference TRBV28 and TRBJ1-5, reads DVKVTQSSRYLVKRTGEKVFLECVQDMDHENMFWYRQDPGLGLRLIYFSYDVKMKEKGDIPEGYSVSREKKERFSLILESASTNQTSMYLCASSSPRRWGNQPQHFGDGTRLSIL.

The chain joins TRBV28 to TRBJ1-5; TRBD1 aligns across 7 bases. Trimming took 5 bases from V and 7 from J; bases not matched to a gene: 11. CDR3 size: 15 residues. Germline V gives CDR1 MDHEN, CDR2 SYDVKM. CDR3 bases: TGTGCCAGCAGTGGGGGTCACAGGGGTTCCCAGCCCCAGCATTTT. Translated, it gives CASSGGHRGSQPQHF.

This clone showed up just once. This chain connects TRBV4-3 to TRBJ2-1; TRBD2 agrees at 12 bases. With 6 bases clipped from V and 7 bases from J, the junction kept 10 bases outside the gene matches. There are 16 residues in the CDR3. Germline lookup yields CDR1 LGHNA and CDR2 YSLEER. The DNA of the CDR3 is TGCGCCAGCAGTGTACAGACTAGCGGGAGTGGAAATGAGCAGTTCTTC. Its translation is CASSVQTSGSGNEQFF.

J is TRBJ2-7 and V is TRBV28; tentatively, D is TRBD1 or TRBD2 (6 bases each). Germline values: CDR1 MDHEN, CDR2 SYDVKM. This CDR3 has 13 residues. CDR3 sequence (DNA): TGTGCGTCGTGGGGGGCTGAGGTAATGAAGCAGTACTTC. Translation: CASWGAEVMKQYF.

The rearrangement uses TRBV29-1 and TRBJ2-1; D is unresolved. Trimming cost V 2 bases and J 2 bases, with 1 base left between them. The CDR3 loop spans 11 amino acids. Germline loops: CDR1 SQVTM, CDR2 ANQGSEA. CDR3 sequence reads: CSVEPYNEQFF. The CDR3 coding sequence is TGCAGCGTTGAACCCTACAATGAGCAGTTCTTC.

The V call is TRBV11-2, the J call TRBJ2-3, with D tentatively TRBD1 (6 bases). The CDR3 spans 15 residues. Germline V gives CDR1 SGHAT, CDR2 FQNNGV. V shed 3 bases and J shed 0 bases, with 10 bases lying between them. This CDR3 reads CASSFRGVSTDTQYF. CDR3 bases: TGTGCCAGCAGCTTCAGGGGTGTTAGCACAGATACGCAGTATTTT.

The V call is TRBV2, the J call TRBJ2-7; 9 bases fit TRBD1. Trimming cost V 5 bases and J 5 bases; bases outside gene matches: 10. Looked up from germline, CDR1 is SNHLY and CDR2 is FYNNEI. The CDR3 length is 15 residues. The CDR3 sequence: CASSPGQGYGDEQYF. Written as DNA, the CDR3 is TGTGCCAGCAGTCCGGGACAGGGTTATGGCGACGAGCAGTACTTC.

The rearrangement links TRBV6-5 to TRBJ2-1, with D uncertain. CDR1 is MNHEY, CDR2 SVGAGI, per germline. This CDR3 spans 15 amino acids. Trimming stripped 0 bases from V and 5 bases from J, with 11 bases between. CDR3 loop: CASSYSRTLNNEQFF. For the CDR3, the DNA is TGTGCCAGCAGTTACTCCCGGACCCTAAACAATGAGCAGTTCTTC.

V gene TRBV5-1 combines with J gene TRBJ2-3, with a possible D match to TRBD2 (5 bases). V dropped 2 bases and J dropped 6 bases, with 10 bases sitting between them. The CDR3 is made up of 13 amino acids. CDR1 and CDR2 (germline): SGHRS, YFSETQ. As DNA, the CDR3 is TGCGCCAGCAGCTTAACGGGATTGGATACGCAGTATTTT. Its protein is CASSLTGLDTQYF. The full variable domain, rest sourced from reference TRBV5-1 and TRBJ2-3, is KAGVTQTPRYLIKTRGQQVTLSCSPISGHRSVSWYQQTPGQGLQFLFEYFSETQRNKGNFPGRFSGRQFSNSRSEMNVSTLELGDSALYLCASSLTGLDTQYFGPGTRLTVL.

J is TRBJ2-7 and V is TRBV30; 7 nucleotides match TRBD2. This CDR3 contains 14 residues. Germline V CDR1 and CDR2: GTSNPN, SVGIG (reference sequence). After removal of 0 bases from V and 3 bases from J, the junction contained 5 bases not matched to a gene. The CDR3 DNA reads as TGTGCCTGGAGTGTACGGGGGGTACGCTACGAGCAGTACTTC. This translates into CAWSVRGVRYEQYF.

CDR3 region: CASSVATLWNEQFF. CDR3 sequence (DNA): TGTGCCAGCAGCGTAGCTACCTTATGGAATGAGCAGTTCTTC. The chain combines TRBV9 with TRBJ2-1; D uncertain. V was clipped by 0 bases and J by 7 bases, with 11 bases between them. The CDR3 runs to 14 residues. The germline V gene has CDR1 SGDLS and CDR2 YYNGEE.

The chain has TRBV28 and TRBJ1-5, with 8 bases matching TRBD1. J gave up 6 bases and V 4 bases, and 8 bases lay outside the gene matches. The CDR3 extends over 15 amino acids. Germline values: CDR1 MDHEN, CDR2 SYDVKM. CDR3 in amino acids: CASSSGQGGGQPQHF. The CDR3, as DNA: TGTGCCAGCAGTTCCGGACAGGGAGGAGGTCAGCCCCAGCATTTT. Looking up the rest from reference TRBV28 and TRBJ1-5 gives the full variable domain: DVKVTQSSRYLVKRTGEKVFLECVQDMDHENMFWYRQDPGLGLRLIYFSYDVKMKEKGDIPEGYSVSREKKERFSLILESASTNQTSMYLCASSSGQGGGQPQHFGDGTRLSIL.

The rearrangement joins TRBV21-1 to TRBJ2-7; TRBD2 is taken as the D call from the table, unchecked against the DNA. TRBV21-1 is an annotated pseudogene. The CDR3 sequence is 19 residues long. CDR3 nucleotides: TGTGCCAGCAGAACCGGAGAATTAGGACTAGCGGGAGAGATATACGAGCAGTACTTC. Translation gives CASRTGELGLAGEIYEQYF.

The V call is TRBV7-2, the J call TRBJ2-1; 7 bases are a match to TRBD2. The CDR3 consists of 14 residues. Looked up from germline, CDR1 is SGHTA and CDR2 is FQGNSA. After removal of 5 bases from V and 4 bases from J, the junction contained 5 bases not matched to a gene. The CDR3, as DNA: TGTGCCAGCAGCCCCCGACTAGCTTACAATGAGCAGTTCTTC. This gives the protein CASSPRLAYNEQFF.

The genes are TRBV11-3 and TRBJ2-2; no reliable D call. Trimming left V 5 bases short and J 1 base short, with 14 bases between. CDR1 and CDR2 from the germline V gene are SGHNT and YENEEA. There are 16 residues in the CDR3. In nucleotides, the CDR3 is TGTGCCAGCAGCCCCGGTGCACCCGAGAACACCGGGGAGCTGTTTTTT. This encodes CASSPGAPENTGELFF.

The V gene is TRBV7-2, the J gene TRBJ1-2; D might be TRBD1 (6 bases). The CDR3 runs 13 residues. From germline, CDR1 is SGHTA and CDR2 FQGNSA. V gave up 5 bases and J gave up 2 bases, with 9 bases separating them. The CDR3 coding sequence is TGTGCCAGCAGCCCGGACAGAAACTATGGCTACACCTTC. Protein: CASSPDRNYGYTF. Filled out from reference TRBV7-2 and TRBJ1-2, the complete variable domain reads GAGVSQSPSNKVTEKGKDVELRCDPISGHTALYWYRQSLGQGLEFLIYFQGNSAPDKSGLPSDRFSAERTGGSVSTLTIQRTQQEDSAVYLCASSPDRNYGYTFGSGTRLTVV.

The chain is built from TRBV30 and TRBJ2-7; TRBD2 matches 12 bases. The V segment lost 5 bases and the J segment 5 bases; nucleotides outside the gene matches: 7. The CDR3 covers 14 residues. Germline V gene sequence: CDR1 GTSNPN, CDR2 SVGIG (reference sequence). CDR3 sequence: CAWARLAGVHEQYF. In nucleotides, the CDR3 is TGTGCCTGGGCGCGACTAGCGGGAGTTCACGAGCAGTACTTC.

J is TRBJ2-7 and V is TRBV18; 7 bases align to TRBD1. Germline assignment: CDR1 KGHSH and CDR2 LQKENI. V trimming: 6 bases; J trimming: 1 base; junction bases outside the gene matches: 6. This CDR3 region has 14 residues. CDR3 sequence (DNA): TGTGCCAGCTCCAGGACAGGACGGTCCTACGAGCAGTACTTC. Translated, it gives CASSRTGRSYEQYF.